The entry that follows covers one TCR beta chain sequence. Produced via immunoSEQ multiplex PCR; TCRdb's table is partial and in-frame only. The sample yields some 110,000 clones, roughly 93% seen once. This CDR3 has 13 amino acids. Germline loops: CDR1 SGHTA, CDR2 FQGTGA. V lost 0 bases to trimming and J lost 8 bases, with 8 bases between them. The sample is drawn from a study of T cell responses to AZD1222 COVID-19 vaccine. The sequence was collected from an adult in good health. Sample: peripheral blood, taken on day 0 of AZD1222 vaccination. The rearrangement uses TRBV7-3 and TRBJ2-1; D is uncertain. CDR3 sequence reads: CASSLTVADEQFF. The CDR3 region has the DNA TGTGCCAGCAGCTTAACGGTTGCGGATGAGCAGTTCTTC.